The 29 T cell receptor beta chains below were found in one sample sequenced in a study of blood T cell repertoires in COVID-19. Sequenced by immunoSEQ multiplex PCR; TCRdb stores in-frame clones only, minus some. The repertoire holds fewer than 150,000 clones, with 84% as singletons. Sequencing was done on a sample of peripheral blood. These receptors all stem from a human donor in a cohort sampled during active COVID-19.

CDR3 region: CASSDEGAETQYF. The CDR3 DNA is TGTGCCAGCAGTGACGAGGGGGCAGAGACCCAGTACTTC. The rearrangement uses TRBV27 and TRBJ2-5; TRBD1 agrees at 7 bases. This CDR3 comprises 13 residues. J was trimmed by 4 bases and V by 5 bases; bases with no gene match: 4. Germline-derived CDR1 and CDR2 are MNHEY and SMNVEV (reference sequence).

The chain employs TRBV24-1 and TRBJ2-7; 8 bases fit TRBD2. The V gene's germline CDR1 is KGHDR and CDR2 SFDVKD. This CDR3 contains 14 residues. V gave up 4 bases and J gave up 4 bases; unmatched junction bases: 5. In nucleotides, the CDR3 is TGTGCCACCAGTGAGGGCGGGGGGCCTTACGAGCAGTACTTC. It specifies CATSEGGGPYEQYF.

V usage is TRBV6-4 and J usage is TRBJ2-1, with TRBD1 matching 10 bases. The germline V gene has CDR1 MRHNA and CDR2 SNTAGT. This CDR3 region has 14 residues. The J segment lost 6 bases and the V segment lost 6 bases, leaving 5 bases of the junction unmatched. The CDR3 protein is CASRAGTGANEQFF. CDR3 nucleotide sequence: TGTGCCAGCAGAGCCGGGACAGGGGCCAATGAGCAGTTCTTC.

The V call is TRBV6-1, the J call TRBJ2-1; 7 nucleotides align to TRBD2. Germline CDR1 and CDR2: MNHNS and SASEGT. This CDR3 has 17 amino acids. Trimming cost V 2 bases and J 7 bases; bases outside gene matches: 14. The chain's CDR3 is CASSETLAGVLFNEQFF. The CDR3 DNA sequence: TGTGCCAGCAGTGAAACTCTCGCGGGGGTTTTATTTAATGAGCAGTTCTTC.

The J gene is TRBJ1-2, the V gene TRBV19; possible D gene TRBD1, 5 bases. Germline V gives CDR1 LNHDA, CDR2 SQIVND (reference sequence). CDR3 length equals 15 residues. V was clipped by 4 bases and J by 4 bases, with 16 bases between them. The CDR3 nucleotides are TGTGCCAGTAGTAGGGAGGAGGGGTCGGTCTATGGCTACACCTTC. It yields the protein CASSREEGSVYGYTF.

V is TRBV19 and J is TRBJ2-5, with D maybe TRBD2 (5 bases). V lost 6 bases and J 5 bases, leaving 16 bases between the germline ends. The CDR3 has 14 amino acids. CDR1 is LNHDA and CDR2 is SQIVND in the germline V gene (reference sequence). CDR3 protein: CASSTKGVKETQYF. CDR3 nucleotide sequence: TGTGCCAGTAGCACCAAGGGAGTGAAGGAGACCCAGTACTTC.

The CDR3 DNA sequence: TGTGCCAGCAGTGAGGGACACCGCAATCAGCCCCAGCATTTT. Translating gives CASSEGHRNQPQHF. The chain couples TRBV6-1 to TRBJ1-5; D might be TRBD1 (6 bases). CDR1 and CDR2 from the germline V gene are MNHNS and SASEGT. The CDR3 extends over 14 amino acids. V shed 3 bases and J shed 2 bases, with 8 bases lying between them.

This rearrangement joins TRBV19 to TRBJ1-2, with a weak D call TRBD1 (5 bases). Per the germline V gene, CDR1 is LNHDA and CDR2 is SQIVND (reference sequence). Trimming cost V 10 bases and J 8 bases, with 20 bases left between them. This CDR3 contains 13 residues. The chain's CDR3 is CATLPREERGYTF. DNA for the CDR3: TGTGCCACCTTACCCAGGGAGGAAAGGGGCTACACCTTC.

Remarks on this clone: The same CDR3 also results from other DNA sequences found in this sample. The chain carries TRBV5-1 and TRBJ1-1; D is undetermined. The V gene lost 0 bases and the J gene lost 1 base, with 10 bases spanning the gap. The germline V gene has CDR1 SGHRS and CDR2 YFSETQ. The CDR3 extends over 15 amino acids. The CDR3 sequence: CASSLGGPPNTEAFF. The CDR3 DNA follows: TGCGCCAGCAGCTTGGGAGGGCCCCCGAACACTGAAGCTTTCTTT.

DNA of the CDR3: TGTGCCAGCAGCGACTTTGACGGGGGACGAAATCAGCCCCAGCATTTT. It specifies CASSDFDGGRNQPQHF. The V gene is TRBV7-8, the J gene TRBJ1-5; possibly TRBD1 for D (5 bases). V lost 5 bases, J lost 4 bases, and 18 bases lay in between. CDR1 and CDR2 (germline): SGHVS, FQNEAQ. The CDR3 consists of 16 residues.

The chain joins TRBV21-1 to TRBJ2-5; the table names TRBD2, a call not compared with the DNA. TRBV21-1 is given as a pseudogene. This CDR3 is 16 amino acids long. The CDR3 loop reads CASRGGGFISEETQYF. In DNA form, the CDR3 reads TGTGCCAGCAGAGGCGGAGGATTTATTTCGGAAGAGACCCAGTACTTC.

The gene calls are TRBV3-1 (or the pseudogene TRBV3-2) and TRBJ1-5; D is possibly TRBD1 (6 bases). CDR3 length: 16 residues. The germline gives CDR1 LGHDT, CDR2 YNNKEL (reference sequence). Trimming cost V 0 bases and J 2 bases, with 11 bases left between them. CDR3 coding DNA: TGTGCCAGCAGCCAAGATTCCAGGGGTGGCAATCAGCCCCAGCATTTT. It specifies CASSQDSRGGNQPQHF.

V gene TRBV11-2 combines with J gene TRBJ2-7, with 11 positions matching TRBD2. This CDR3 has 17 amino acids. The germline CDR1 and CDR2 sequences are SGHAT and FQNNGV. With V trimmed by 1 base and J by 1 base, 6 bases remained unmatched. CDR3 sequence reads: CASSLVAGGRPSYEQYF. The CDR3 region has the DNA TGTGCCAGCAGCTTAGTAGCGGGGGGGCGCCCTTCCTACGAGCAGTACTTC. Full variable domain (rest looked up from reference TRBV11-2 and TRBJ2-7): EAGVAQSPRYKIIEKRQSVAFWCNPISGHATLYWYQQILGQGPKLLIQFQNNGVVDDSQLPKDRFSAERLKGVDSTLKIQPAKLEDSAVYLCASSLVAGGRPSYEQYFGPGTRLTVT.

The chain joins TRBV12-5 to TRBJ2-1, with D perhaps TRBD2 (5 bases). CDR3 length: 14 residues. Trimming shortened V by 5 bases and J by 5 bases, and 13 bases separated the two germline ends. Germline CDR1 is LGHNT and CDR2 is FRNRAP. CDR3 in amino acids: CASGLGVGDNEQFF. The CDR3 bases are TGTGCTAGTGGTCTGGGAGTAGGAGACAATGAGCAGTTCTTC.

The chain employs TRBV5-4 and TRBJ2-7, with a weak D call TRBD1 (5 bases). This CDR3 has 13 residues. Germline CDR1 is SGHNT and CDR2 is YYREEE (reference sequence). The V and J ends lost 3 bases and 0 bases respectively, with 7 bases between them. CDR3 amino acids: CASSSDNSYEQYF. CDR3 bases: TGTGCCAGCAGCTCGGACAACTCCTACGAGCAGTACTTC.

The chain combines TRBV5-6 with TRBJ1-5; 8 nucleotides agree with TRBD1. Looked up from germline, CDR1 is SGHDT and CDR2 is YYEEEE. Trimming cost V 4 bases and J 7 bases; bases outside gene matches: 7. The CDR3 totals 14 residues. The CDR3 DNA is TGTGCCAGCAGCCGGACAGGGTCCGGGCAGCCCCAGCATTTT. Its translation: CASSRTGSGQPQHF.

The chain recombines TRBV10-3 with TRBJ1-5; 12 bases line up with TRBD1. The CDR3 length is 17 residues. J lost 1 base, V lost 6 bases, and 7 bases had no gene match. Germline V CDR1 and CDR2: ENHRY, SYGVKD. The CDR3 spells CAISGTGGPGSNQPQHF. For the CDR3, the DNA is TGTGCCATCAGCGGGACAGGGGGCCCGGGCAGCAATCAGCCCCAGCATTTT.

The chain employs TRBV4-1 and TRBJ1-3, with D hard to call. The V gene lost 0 bases and the J gene lost 7 bases, with 10 bases spanning the gap. This CDR3 comprises 14 residues. Germline values: CDR1 MGHRA, CDR2 YSYEKL. The CDR3 DNA follows: TGCGCCAGCAGCCAAGAATCTCAGGTTAACACCATATATTTT. Encoded protein: CASSQESQVNTIYF.

This chain links TRBV7-9 with TRBJ2-5, with 9 bases aligning to TRBD1. The CDR3 totals 15 residues. V dropped 4 bases and J dropped 2; count of bases not matched to a gene: 5. Germline lookup yields CDR1 SEHNR and CDR2 FQNEAQ (reference sequence). The CDR3 is CASSSTGQGQETQYF. For the CDR3, the DNA is TGTGCCAGCAGCTCAACTGGACAGGGGCAAGAGACCCAGTACTTC.

The chain joins TRBV7-3 to TRBJ2-5; 8 bases align to TRBD2. V was clipped by 0 bases and J by 1 base; unmatched bases: 7. CDR1 is SGHTA and CDR2 is FQGTGA in the germline V gene. The CDR3 has 17 residues. The CDR3 sequence: CASSLTASGWPQETQYF. The DNA of the CDR3 is TGTGCCAGCAGCTTAACGGCTAGCGGGTGGCCCCAAGAGACCCAGTACTTC.

This clone appeared once. The V and J genes are TRBV4-3 and TRBJ2-7, with D possibly being TRBD1 (6 bases). CDR1 and CDR2 (germline): LGHNA, YSLEER. The germline V and J ends were trimmed by 0 bases and 3 bases, with 15 bases remaining between them. The CDR3 contains 16 residues. The CDR3 bases are TGCGCCAGCAGCCAAGATATAGGGGGAATTATCTACGAGCAGTACTTC. Amino acid sequence: CASSQDIGGIIYEQYF.

This sequence joins TRBV16 and TRBJ1-5; no clear D gene. This CDR3 is built from 14 residues. Trimming stripped 2 bases from V and 4 bases from J, with 9 bases between. Per germline, CDR1 KGHSY and CDR2 FQNENV. The CDR3 reads CASSQGAGNQPQHF. In nucleotides, the CDR3 is TGTGCCAGCAGCCAAGGTGCGGGGAATCAGCCCCAGCATTTT.

Only a few counts were recorded for this clone. CDR3 in amino acids: CSVEGTGVGGYTF. CDR3 nucleotides: TGCAGCGTTGAGGGGACAGGGGTCGGAGGCTACACCTTC. The chain has TRBV29-1 and TRBJ1-2, with 10 bases that match TRBD1. The CDR3 covers 13 residues. CDR1 is SQVTM, CDR2 ANQGSEA, per germline. V lost 3 bases, J lost 8 bases, and 6 bases stayed unmatched.

The chain couples TRBV15 to TRBJ2-6, with 10 bases that match TRBD1. Germline V lookup: CDR1 LNHNV, CDR2 YYDKDF (reference sequence). J was trimmed by 1 base and V by 3 bases; bases with no gene match: 3. The CDR3 is 17 amino acids. The CDR3: CATSSWDRGSGANVLTF. CDR3 bases: TGTGCCACCAGCAGCTGGGACAGGGGTTCTGGGGCCAACGTCCTGACTTTC.

The CDR3, as DNA: TGTGCCAGCAGTTTATTAGGGCAGGGGATTAATTCACCCCTCCACTTT. It codes for CASSLLGQGINSPLHF. The V gene is TRBV27, the J gene TRBJ1-6; the D gene is possibly TRBD1 (6 bases). The germline CDR1 and CDR2 sequences are MNHEY and SMNVEV (reference sequence). The CDR3 sequence is 16 residues long. V dropped 1 base and J dropped 6 bases, with 13 bases sitting between them.

This clone was observed a few times. The rearrangement links TRBV2 to TRBJ1-1, with D tentatively TRBD1 (5 bases). Germline assignment: CDR1 SNHLY and CDR2 FYNNEI. The CDR3 totals 15 residues. V was trimmed by 2 bases and J by 1 base, leaving 11 bases between them. The CDR3 DNA is TGTGCCAGCAGTGAACTCGGGGGTCAGAACACTGAAGCTTTCTTT. Its translation is CASSELGGQNTEAFF.

The chain couples TRBV2 to TRBJ1-2; D gene unclear. CDR1 SNHLY and CDR2 FYNNEI come from the germline V gene. CDR3 length: 15 residues. Between the trimmed V and J ends, which lost 2 bases and 0 bases, there was a span of 10 bases. The CDR3 DNA follows: TGTGCCAGCAGTGAAATTGGCATGTCTAACTATGGCTACACCTTC. Its translation is CASSEIGMSNYGYTF.

V gene TRBV6-6 combines with J gene TRBJ1-3, with 7 bases that match TRBD1. This CDR3 is built from 15 residues. In germline, CDR1 is MNHNY, CDR2 SVGAGI (reference sequence). J was trimmed by 2 bases and V by 2 bases; bases with no gene match: 3. CDR3: CASSYPTGAGNTIYF. In DNA form, the CDR3 reads TGTGCCAGCAGTTACCCAACAGGGGCTGGAAACACCATATATTTT.

The rearrangement joins TRBV3-1 (or the pseudogene TRBV3-2) to TRBJ1-1; D not certain. Germline lookup yields CDR1 LGHDT and CDR2 YNNKEL (reference sequence). V lost 8 bases and J 0 bases, leaving 7 bases between the germline ends. The CDR3 has 12 residues. This CDR3 reads CASGNMNTEAFF. The CDR3 DNA follows: TGTGCCAGCGGCAATATGAACACTGAAGCTTTCTTT.